The clone carrying this TCR beta chain was seen many times. PBMCs were obtained from 7.5 to 10 ml fresh peripheral blood. The data stem from a study of T cells in Graves' hyperthyroidism and ophthalmopathy. TCR beta CDR3 regions were amplified from RNA. The HTBI primer set was used in a first-round RT-PCR of the TCR CDR3. MiXCR, applied by TCRdb to the multiplex PCR reads, yields one record per CDR3 protein. This sample yields around 200,000 distinct CDR3 sequences, of which 15% to 20% are seen a single time; about two fifths belongs to the top ten. CDR3 length: 12 residues. Trimming shortened V by 6 bases and J by 2 bases, and 7 bases separated the two germline ends.

Sequenced material: blood. The sequence was collected from a man between 35 and 55 years old with Graves' hyperthyroidism. V gene TRBV12-3 or TRBV12-4 combines with J gene TRBJ1-1; D is unclear. The CDR3 region has the DNA TGTGCCAGCAGCAAAATTAACACTGAAGCTTTCTTT. The encoded protein is CASSKINTEAFF.